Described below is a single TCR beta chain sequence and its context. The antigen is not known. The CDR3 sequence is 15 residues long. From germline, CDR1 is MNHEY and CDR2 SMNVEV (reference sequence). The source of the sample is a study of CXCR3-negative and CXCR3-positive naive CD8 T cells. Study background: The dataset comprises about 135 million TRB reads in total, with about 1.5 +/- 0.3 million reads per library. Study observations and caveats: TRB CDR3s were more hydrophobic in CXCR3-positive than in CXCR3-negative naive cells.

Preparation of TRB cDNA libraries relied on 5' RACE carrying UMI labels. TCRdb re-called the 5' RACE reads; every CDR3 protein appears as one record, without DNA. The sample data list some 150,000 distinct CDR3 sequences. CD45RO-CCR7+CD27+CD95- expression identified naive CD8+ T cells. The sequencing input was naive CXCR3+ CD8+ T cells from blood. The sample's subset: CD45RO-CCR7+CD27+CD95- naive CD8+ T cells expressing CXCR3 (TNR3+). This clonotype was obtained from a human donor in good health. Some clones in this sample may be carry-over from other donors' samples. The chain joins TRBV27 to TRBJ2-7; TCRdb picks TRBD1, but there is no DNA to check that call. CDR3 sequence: CASSFGTGVSYEQYF.